The entry below describes one T cell receptor (beta chain). V was pared by 5 bases and J by 3 bases, with 10 bases of the junction left unmatched. Looked up from germline, CDR1 is SEHNR and CDR2 is FQNEAQ (reference sequence). CDR3 size: 15 residues. This sample is part of a study of shared T cell receptors in the human thymus. Sequenced by immunoSEQ multiplex PCR; TCRdb stores in-frame clones only, minus some. The sample has about 660,000 clones, around 87% seen once. The sample also formed part of further work on human thymus T cells. In that study: Thymic resections from corrective heart surgery supplied the tissue. A high degree of thymic repertoire overlap among unrelated individuals was reported in related research.

This receptor was obtained from a boy under two years old with a congenital heart defect. The chain uses TRBV7-9 and TRBJ2-7; 7 bases match TRBD1. Source material: thymocytes. The chain's CDR3 is CASSRQGPSYYEQYF. DNA for the CDR3: TGTGCCAGCAGCCGACAGGGCCCATCCTACTACGAGCAGTACTTC.